The entry below gives a single T cell receptor (beta chain) sequence along with its context. Its specificity is unknown. This sample was included in a study of T cell responses to AZD1222 COVID-19 vaccine. Sequencing used immunoSEQ multiplex PCR; TCRdb keeps in-frame clones, though not all of them. The table shows 80,000 or so clones, with about 84% occurring only once. The CDR3 loop spans 15 amino acids. CDR1 is SEHNR and CDR2 is FQNEAQ in the germline V gene (reference sequence). The trim removed 4 bases at V and 3 bases at J, leaving 8 bases unmatched. Whole-study results and caveats: Repertoire sampling occurred only after the peak T cell response. The donors showed a predominance of white British ancestry and of females, with possible underestimation of clonal diversity. The CD4 TCRs associated with vaccination extended across spike and predominated at 160-218 and 743-854. AZD1222 recipients seropositive at baseline numbered only five to seven.

The TCR comes from an adult in good health. This material consisted of peripheral blood, taken on day 0 of AZD1222 vaccination. V gene TRBV7-9 combines with J gene TRBJ1-2; TRBD1 agrees at 7 bases. The CDR3 is CASSSTDRDYYGYTF. The DNA for the CDR3 is TGTGCCAGCAGCTCTACCGACAGGGATTACTATGGCTACACCTTC.